The following is a TCR beta chain sequence with its context. The sample belongs to a study of blood T cell repertoires in COVID-19. The protocol was immunoSEQ multiplex PCR, while the TCRdb copy is restricted to in-frame clones and leaves out a portion. Counted here are more than 85,000 clones, around 90% occurring once; the ten biggest clones make up roughly 6.5%. V was clipped by 2 bases and J by 6 bases, with 17 bases between them. Germline V CDR1 and CDR2: MDHEN, SYDVKM. The CDR3 consists of 16 residues. This sequence originates from a woman in her sixties or seventies with acute or convalescent COVID-19. This chain connects TRBV28 to TRBJ1-3, with D possibly being TRBD1 (6 bases). The sequencing sample was made of peripheral blood. The CDR3 region is CASSLISGRGANTIYF. The CDR3 nucleotides read TGTGCCAGCAGTTTAATCTCGGGGCGGGGGGCAAACACCATATATTTT.